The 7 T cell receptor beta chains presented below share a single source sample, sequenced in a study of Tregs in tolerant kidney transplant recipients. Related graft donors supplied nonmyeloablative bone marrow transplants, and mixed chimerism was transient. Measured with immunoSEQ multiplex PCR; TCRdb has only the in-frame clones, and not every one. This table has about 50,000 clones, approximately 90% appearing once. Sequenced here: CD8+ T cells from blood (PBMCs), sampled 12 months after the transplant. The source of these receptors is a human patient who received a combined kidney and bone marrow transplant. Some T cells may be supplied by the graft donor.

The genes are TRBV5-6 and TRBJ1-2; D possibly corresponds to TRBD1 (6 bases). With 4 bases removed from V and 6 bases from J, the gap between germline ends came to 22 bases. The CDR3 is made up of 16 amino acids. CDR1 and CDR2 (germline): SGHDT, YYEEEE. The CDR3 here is CASSPGTTYLKDGYTF. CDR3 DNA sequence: TGTGCCAGCAGCCCCGGGACAACTTACTTAAAGGATGGCTACACCTTC.

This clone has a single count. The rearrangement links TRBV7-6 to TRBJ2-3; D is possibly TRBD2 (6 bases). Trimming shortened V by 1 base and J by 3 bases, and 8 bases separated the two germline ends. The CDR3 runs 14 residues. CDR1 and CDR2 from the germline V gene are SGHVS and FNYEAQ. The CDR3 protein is CASSLGGITDTQYF. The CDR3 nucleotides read TGTGCCAGCAGCTTAGGCGGGATAACAGATACGCAGTATTTT.

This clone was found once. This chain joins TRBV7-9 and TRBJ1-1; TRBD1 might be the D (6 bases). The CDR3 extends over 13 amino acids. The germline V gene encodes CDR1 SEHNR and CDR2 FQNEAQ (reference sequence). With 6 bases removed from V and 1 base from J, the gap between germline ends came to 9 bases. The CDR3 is CASSLQGNTEAFF. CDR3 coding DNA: TGTGCCAGCAGTTTACAGGGGAACACTGAAGCTTTCTTT.

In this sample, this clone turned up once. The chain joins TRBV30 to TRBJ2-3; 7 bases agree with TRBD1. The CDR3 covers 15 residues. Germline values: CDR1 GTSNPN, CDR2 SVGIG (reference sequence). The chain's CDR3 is CARSEGAGRTDTQYF. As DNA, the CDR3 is TGTGCTCGGTCAGAGGGGGCGGGTAGGACAGATACGCAGTATTTT. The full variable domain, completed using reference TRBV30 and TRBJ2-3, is SQTIHQWPATLVQPVGSPLSLECTVEGTSNPNLYWYRQAAGRGLQLLFYSVGIGQISSEVPQNLSASRPQDRQFILSSKKLLLSDSGFYLCARSEGAGRTDTQYFGPGTRLTVL.

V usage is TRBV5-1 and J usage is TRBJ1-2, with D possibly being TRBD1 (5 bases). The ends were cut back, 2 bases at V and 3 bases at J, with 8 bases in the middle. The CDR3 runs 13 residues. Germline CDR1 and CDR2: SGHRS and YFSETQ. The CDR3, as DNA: TGCGCCAGCAGCTTCGGACATGACTATGGCTACACCTTC. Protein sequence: CASSFGHDYGYTF.

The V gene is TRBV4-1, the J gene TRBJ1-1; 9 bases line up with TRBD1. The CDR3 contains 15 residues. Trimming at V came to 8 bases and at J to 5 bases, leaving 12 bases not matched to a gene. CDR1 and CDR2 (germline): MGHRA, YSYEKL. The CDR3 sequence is CASASTQGAGTEAFF. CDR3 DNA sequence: TGCGCCAGCGCATCCACACAGGGGGCCGGGACTGAAGCTTTCTTT.

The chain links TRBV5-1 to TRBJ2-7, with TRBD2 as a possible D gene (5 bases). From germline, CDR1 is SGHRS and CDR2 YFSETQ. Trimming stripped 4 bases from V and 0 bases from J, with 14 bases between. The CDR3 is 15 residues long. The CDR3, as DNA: TGCGCCAGCAGCCCCTTAGCGTCGAGCTCCTACGAGCAGTACTTC. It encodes CASSPLASSSYEQYF.